This T cell receptor beta chain was observed in a study of cytomegalovirus exposure and HLA in healthy donors. Germline V gene data show CDR1 as LNHNV and CDR2 as YYDKDF (reference sequence). This CDR3 region has 13 residues. Trimming cost V 0 bases and J 7 bases, with 9 bases left between them. Data came from immunoSEQ multiplex PCR; TCRdb stores just in-frame clones and leaves some out. The data hold about 160,000 clones, with around 96% observed a single time. This sequence was found in a woman aged 18-30 years in good health and CMV-seronegative. This chain joins TRBV15 and TRBJ1-2, with a possible D match to TRBD1 (5 bases). Sequencing used PBMCs. The DNA of the CDR3 is TGTGCCACCAGCAGAGAAGGAGGGGCTGGCTACACCTTC. It encodes CATSREGGAGYTF.